This TCR beta chain was obtained from a study of blood T cell repertoires in COVID-19. Across the study: Samples of COVID-19 (acute and convalescent) were obtained from the United States, Italy and Spain.

Generated by immunoSEQ multiplex PCR, the TCRdb table keeps only in-frame clones and is missing some. This sample yields fewer than 140,000 clones, of which 76% are seen a single time; 6.2% belongs to the top ten. V shed 6 bases and J 5 bases; nucleotides not matched to a gene: 3. Germline assignment: CDR1 MNHEY and CDR2 SVGAGI. The CDR3 contains 12 residues. The sequenced sample consisted of peripheral blood. The chain employs TRBV6-5 and TRBJ1-2; 7 bases are a match to TRBD1. The sequence was collected from an older man with COVID-19, enrolled during active disease. CDR3 nucleotides: TGTGCCAGCAGCCCGACAGGGTATGGCTACACCTTC. As protein: CASSPTGYGYTF.